Detailed here is one T cell receptor beta chain. These data originate in a study of shared clonotypes between healthy human individuals. Study details: The study used three CD4 naive, three CD4 memory, two CD8 naive and one CD8 memory plate per donor.

Naive CD8 cells were CD45RO-negative, positively selected for CCR7, excluding terminally differentiated effector memory CD45RA+ cells. The assay was carried out at the deep level. Sequencing used immunoSEQ multiplex PCR; TCRdb keeps in-frame clones, though not all of them. In the table there are under 1 million clones, over 90% of which are singletons. The source material was naive CD8+ T cells sorted from blood. This receptor was obtained from a man younger than 45 in good health.

The CDR3 protein is CATSRGPTYEQYF. In nucleotides, the CDR3 is TGTGCCACCAGCAGAGGACCGACCTACGAGCAGTACTTC. The rearrangement joins TRBV15 to TRBJ2-7, with D unclear. The CDR3 totals 13 residues. The V gene's germline CDR1 is LNHNV and CDR2 YYDKDF (reference sequence). V shed 1 base and J shed 2 bases, with 6 bases lying between them. The complete variable domain, with remaining parts taken from reference TRBV15 and TRBJ2-7, reads DAMVIQNPRYQVTQFGKPVTLSCSQTLNHNVMYWYQQKSSQAPKLLFHYYDKDFNNEADTPDNFQSRRPNTSFCFLDIRSPGLGDTAMYLCATSRGPTYEQYFGPGTRLTVT.